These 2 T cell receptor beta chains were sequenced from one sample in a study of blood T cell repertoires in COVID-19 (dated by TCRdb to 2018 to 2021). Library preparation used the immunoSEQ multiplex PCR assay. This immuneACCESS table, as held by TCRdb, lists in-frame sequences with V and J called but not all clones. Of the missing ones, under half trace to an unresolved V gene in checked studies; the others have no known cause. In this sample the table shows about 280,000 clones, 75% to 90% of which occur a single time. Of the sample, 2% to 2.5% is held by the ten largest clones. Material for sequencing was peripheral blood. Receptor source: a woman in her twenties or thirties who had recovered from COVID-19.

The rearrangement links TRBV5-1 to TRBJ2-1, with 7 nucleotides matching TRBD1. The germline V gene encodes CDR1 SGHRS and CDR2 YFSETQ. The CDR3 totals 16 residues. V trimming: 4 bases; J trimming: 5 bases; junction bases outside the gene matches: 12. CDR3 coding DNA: TGCGCCAGCAGCGGCGTGACAGGGATCCGGAACAATGAGCAGTTCTTC. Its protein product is CASSGVTGIRNNEQFF.

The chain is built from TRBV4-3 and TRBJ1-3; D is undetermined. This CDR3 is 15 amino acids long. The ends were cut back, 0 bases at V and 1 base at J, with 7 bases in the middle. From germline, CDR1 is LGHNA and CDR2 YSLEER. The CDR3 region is CASSQDSGSGNTIYF. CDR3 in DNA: TGCGCCAGCAGCCAAGATTCGGGGTCTGGAAACACCATATATTTT.